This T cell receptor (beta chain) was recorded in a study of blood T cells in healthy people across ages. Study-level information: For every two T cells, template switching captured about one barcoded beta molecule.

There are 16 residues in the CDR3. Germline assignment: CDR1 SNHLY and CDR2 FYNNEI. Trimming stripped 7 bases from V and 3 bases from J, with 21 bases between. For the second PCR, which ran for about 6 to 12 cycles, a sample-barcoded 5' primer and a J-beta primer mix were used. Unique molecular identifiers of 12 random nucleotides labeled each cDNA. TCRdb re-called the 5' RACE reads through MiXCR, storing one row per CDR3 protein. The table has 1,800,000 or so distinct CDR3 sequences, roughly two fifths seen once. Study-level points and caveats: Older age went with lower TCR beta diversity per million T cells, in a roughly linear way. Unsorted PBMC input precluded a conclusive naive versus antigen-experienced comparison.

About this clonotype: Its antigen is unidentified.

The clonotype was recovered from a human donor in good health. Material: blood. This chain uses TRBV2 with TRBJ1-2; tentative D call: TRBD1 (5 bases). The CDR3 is CASKSDNLGFDYGYTF. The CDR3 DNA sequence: TGTGCCAGCAAGTCGGACAATTTGGGATTCGACTATGGCTACACCTTC.